This TCR beta chain was found in a study of identical twins. Notes on the study in general: Invariant cells of the MAIT and iNKT types might have partly distorted the zero-insertion analyses. Within beta out-of-frame sequences, the excess sharing observed between twins was weaker. Clonotypes of the beta chain that were abundant in cord blood carried fewer insertions (memory repertoires showed none).

A few counts support this clonotype. Its specificity is not known. TCRdb processed the 5' RACE reads anew with MiXCR; each CDR3 protein has one entry. The data show a few hundred thousand distinct CDR3 sequences, about a fifth seen once. Sequencing was performed on naive T cells sorted from blood. This receptor was taken from a man over 45 in good health.

Written as DNA, the CDR3 is TGCAGTGCTAGAGCCTTGCTTAGCGAGGGAAGCTCCTACGAGCAGTACTTC. Its translation is CSARALLSEGSSYEQYF. The chain couples TRBV20-1 to TRBJ2-7; D may be TRBD2 (5 bases). Trimming removed 1 base at V and 0 bases at J, with 19 bases between. Germline-derived CDR1 and CDR2 are DFQATT and SNEGSKA (reference sequence). The CDR3 covers 17 residues.